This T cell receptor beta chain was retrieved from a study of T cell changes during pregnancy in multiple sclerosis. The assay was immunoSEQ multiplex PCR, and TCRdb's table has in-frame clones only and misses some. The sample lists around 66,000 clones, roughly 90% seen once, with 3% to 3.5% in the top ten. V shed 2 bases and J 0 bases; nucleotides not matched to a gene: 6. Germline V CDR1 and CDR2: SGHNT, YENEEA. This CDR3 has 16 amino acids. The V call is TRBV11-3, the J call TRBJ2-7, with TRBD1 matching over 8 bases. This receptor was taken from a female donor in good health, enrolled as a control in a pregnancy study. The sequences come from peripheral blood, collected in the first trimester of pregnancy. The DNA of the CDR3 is TGTGCCAGCAGCTTACTGGGGACAGGAAGCTCCTACGAGCAGTACTTC. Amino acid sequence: CASSLLGTGSSYEQYF.